Listed below are T cell receptor beta chains from one sample, sequenced in a study of chemoradiotherapy in HPV16-positive cancers. Clones were sequenced by immunoSEQ multiplex PCR, and TCRdb holds only the in-frame ones, with some missing. The sample records roughly 17,000 clones, roughly 90% being singletons. Specimen: blood, collected from a patient who underwent chemoradiotherapy. The receptors were gathered from a human donor with HPV-associated anogenital cancer. Both conserved end residues are part of each CDR3. D genes are given only for firm matches. Only part of the rows carry a size: once, few, many, or a class if the clone is expanded.

CDR3 DNA,CDR3 protein,clone size,D gene,J gene,V gene
TGTGCCTGGAGTGGGGGGTACAATGAGCAGTTCTTC,CAWSGGYNEQFF,once,.,TRBJ2-1,TRBV30
TGTGCCAGCAGACCTTGGACAGGGTATACGGATCAGCCCCAGCATTTT,CASRPWTGYTDQPQHF,.,TRBD1,TRBJ1-5,TRBV28
TGTGCCAGCAGCCCTGGACTGGACGGCTCCAGCTATGGCTACACCTTC,CASSPGLDGSSYGYTF,.,.,TRBJ1-2,TRBV5-6
TGCGCCAGCAGTGCGGTACTAGCGGGGGTGGATACGCAGTATTTT,CASSAVLAGVDTQYF,.,TRBD2,TRBJ2-3,TRBV10-2
TGTGCCAGCAGCCAGACTAGCGGGAGTTTCACCGAGCAGTACTTC,CASSQTSGSFTEQYF,.,TRBD2,TRBJ2-7,TRBV5-4
TGTGCCAGCAGTTTTTCCGCAGGGTGGAACACTGAAGCTTTCTTT,CASSFSAGWNTEAFF,.,.,TRBJ1-1,TRBV27
TGTGCCAGCAGCGTAGTGGCCTTTGGGGCCAACGTCCTGACTTTC,CASSVVAFGANVLTF,.,.,TRBJ2-6,TRBV9
TGTGCCTGGACTCGGGGGGGTGGCTACACCTTC,CAWTRGGGYTF,.,.,TRBJ1-2,TRBV30
TGTGCCAGCAGCGTAGGGACGACAGGGGGTGCCTATGGCTACACCTTC,CASSVGTTGGAYGYTF,.,TRBD1,TRBJ1-2,TRBV9
TGTGCCAGCAGTGAACAGTCCATAGCCAAAAACATTCAGTACTTC,CASSEQSIAKNIQYF,.,.,TRBJ2-4,TRBV6-1
TGTGCCAGTCTAAGGACAATCAATCAGCCCCAGCATTTT,CASLRTINQPQHF,.,.,TRBJ1-5,TRBV2
TGTGCCAGCAGCTTAGCGTTACTACAGGGGAAGGACACCGGGGAGCTGTTTTTT,CASSLALLQGKDTGELFF,.,TRBD1,TRBJ2-2,TRBV7-8
TGTGCCAGCAGCTTAGAGCCGCGGGGGCTCACCGGGGAGCTGTTTTTT,CASSLEPRGLTGELFF,.,.,TRBJ2-2,TRBV11-2
TGCGCCAGCAGTCTCGAAGCGGGAAACACCATATATTTT,CASSLEAGNTIYF,.,.,TRBJ1-3,TRBV10-1
TGTGCCAGCACCAACGACAGAGGGACTGAAGCTTTCTTT,CASTNDRGTEAFF,.,.,TRBJ1-1,TRBV11-2
TGTGCCACCAGCAGAGATGGTAGCGGGGGGGCGGAGACCCAGTACTTC,CATSRDGSGGAETQYF,.,TRBD2,TRBJ2-5,TRBV15